The T cell receptor beta chain described here comes from a study of cytomegalovirus exposure and HLA in healthy donors. Study-wide results and caveats: Researchers catalogued about 150 TCR beta chains as cytomegalovirus-associated.

Donors were drawn from the approximately 110-subject validation cohort, separate from the approximately 640-subject first cohort. This clone was observed a handful of times. Its antigen is unknown. With 0 bases removed from V and 5 bases from J, the gap between germline ends came to 19 bases. This CDR3 is 17 amino acids long. The germline CDR1 and CDR2 sequences are SGHTA and FQGNSA. The assay was immunoSEQ multiplex PCR, and TCRdb's table has in-frame clones only and misses some. Of about 65,000 clones listed, around 90% were seen once; the top ten hold about 1.2%. This sequence was found in a woman aged 18-35 years in good health and CMV-seronegative. The chain combines TRBV7-2 with TRBJ1-2; D is perhaps TRBD1 (6 bases). The specimen sequenced was PBMCs. The CDR3 sequence: CASSLAAGERNWYGYTF. The CDR3 DNA follows: TGTGCCAGCAGCTTAGCAGCAGGGGAAAGGAACTGGTATGGCTACACCTTC.